The clone carrying this TCR beta chain was counted a few times. What it binds is not known. This sample was taken from a study of response to subunit inactivated influenza vaccine. Findings and limits, study-wide: It was the authors' suggestion that each seasonal influenza vaccination recruits few new T cells.

CDR3 length: 16 amino acids. Looked up from germline, CDR1 is DFQATT and CDR2 is SNEGSKA (reference sequence). The V gene lost 0 bases and the J gene lost 4 bases, with 19 bases spanning the gap. TCRdb passed the RT-PCR reads through MiXCR, listing each CDR3 protein once. Of around 650,000 distinct CDR3 sequences listed, around 16% are singletons. Sample: PBMCs from blood, taken roughly 12 days after vaccination. The receptor comes from a man aged 50 to 59 who received an inactivated influenza vaccine. This sequence joins TRBV20-1 and TRBJ2-7; D possibly corresponds to TRBD2 (6 bases). CDR3 region: CSARDHAGLAPYEQYF. The DNA of the CDR3 is TGCAGTGCTAGAGATCATGCCGGGCTAGCGCCGTACGAGCAGTACTTC.